The 31 T cell receptor beta chains in this list originate from one sample, sequenced in a study of T cells in Graves' hyperthyroidism and ophthalmopathy. There were TCR beta CDR3 regions amplified from RNA transcripts. With the HTBI primer set, the TCR CDR3 went through a first round of RT-PCR. TCRdb reanalysed the multiplex PCR reads using MiXCR and keeps one entry per CDR3 protein. This sample has hundreds of thousands of distinct CDR3 sequences, with roughly a third found just once. The sample consisted of blood. All receptors derive from a woman aged 40 to 49 with Graves' hyperthyroidism.

The rearrangement joins TRBV19 to TRBJ2-2; TRBD1 matches at 11 bases. The CDR3 sequence is 17 residues long. Germline values: CDR1 LNHDA, CDR2 SQIVND (reference sequence). J gave up 4 bases and V 5 bases, and 9 bases lay outside the gene matches. The CDR3 region has the DNA TGTGCCAGTAGTCCTGCCCGGGGGACAGGGGGCACCGGGGAGCTGTTTTTT. This codes for CASSPARGTGGTGELFF.

The chain combines TRBV10-3 with TRBJ1-5; D perhaps matches TRBD1 (6 bases). This CDR3 spans 17 amino acids. V was cut by 5 bases and J by 2 bases, with 19 bases left in between. The germline V gene has CDR1 ENHRY and CDR2 SYGVKD. CDR3 coding DNA: TGTGCCATCAGTTCACGCCGGGGGCAGAGTGGCAATCAGCCCCAGCATTTT. This codes for CAISSRRGQSGNQPQHF.

This clonotype was seen only a few times. The V gene is TRBV3-1, the J gene TRBJ2-7; D unclear. In germline, CDR1 is LGHDT, CDR2 YNNKEL (reference sequence). This CDR3 is 13 amino acids long. The ends were cut back, 5 bases at V and 0 bases at J, with 8 bases in the middle. In DNA, the CDR3 is TGTGCCAGCAGCAGTAGAGTCTCCTACGAGCAGTACTTC. This encodes CASSSRVSYEQYF.

The chain couples TRBV10-2 to TRBJ1-2; D might be TRBD1 (6 bases). V shed 6 bases and J shed 8 bases, with 19 bases lying between them. This CDR3 comprises 14 residues. Germline CDR1 reads WSHSY; CDR2 reads SAAADI. The CDR3 region is CASSHQSGGGGYTF. DNA for the CDR3: TGCGCCAGCAGCCATCAAAGTGGAGGGGGGGGCTACACCTTC.

The chain is built from TRBV7-9 and TRBJ2-2; 8 bases fit TRBD2. The CDR3 has 17 amino acids. With 5 bases clipped from V and 4 bases from J, the junction kept 12 bases outside the gene matches. Looked up from germline, CDR1 is SEHNR and CDR2 is FQNEAQ (reference sequence). CDR3 sequence reads: CASSGNRGGNPTGELFF. The CDR3 bases are TGTGCCAGCAGCGGAAATCGGGGGGGGAATCCCACCGGGGAGCTGTTTTTT.

This clonotype has only one observation. The chain combines TRBV7-9 with TRBJ2-2; the match to TRBD2 covers 10 bases. V lost 3 bases to trimming and J lost 2 bases; unmatched junction nucleotides: 6. This CDR3 has 17 amino acids. The V gene's germline CDR1 is SEHNR and CDR2 FQNEAQ (reference sequence). As DNA, the CDR3 is TGTGCCAGCAGCTTGGCCCTAGCGGGAGTTAACACCGGGGAGCTGTTTTTT. Protein sequence: CASSLALAGVNTGELFF. Complete variable domain (other parts from reference TRBV7-9 and TRBJ2-2): DTGVSQNPRHKITKRGQNVTFRCDPISEHNRLYWYRQTLGQGPEFLTYFQNEAQLEKSRLLSDRFSAERPKGSFSTLEIQRTEQGDSAMYLCASSLALAGVNTGELFFGEGSRLTVL.

As to this clonotype: This could be a read error, since a much larger clone is one nucleotide away. The V call is TRBV20-1, the J call TRBJ1-2; perhaps TRBD1 as D (5 bases). The CDR3 loop spans 12 amino acids. The V gene's germline CDR1 is DFQATT and CDR2 SNEGSKA (reference sequence). The CDR3 protein is CSVRAGPYGYTF. CDR3 DNA sequence: TGCAGTGTTAGAGCGGGGCCGTACGGCTACACCTTC.

The sample holds many counts of this clonotype. V and J are TRBV10-3 and TRBJ1-1, with TRBD1 identical over 7 bases. V shed 10 bases, J shed 0 bases, and the junction held 8 bases outside the gene matches. CDR3 length: 14 residues. Germline CDR1 reads ENHRY; CDR2 reads SYGVKD. CDR3 in amino acids: CASTPGQLNTEAFF. The CDR3 DNA reads TGTGCCAGTACCCCGGGACAGCTGAACACTGAAGCTTTCTTT.

The table lists this clonotype with a few counts. The chain employs TRBV13 and TRBJ1-1, with TRBD1 as a possible D gene (6 bases). Trimming left V 7 bases short and J 6 bases short, with 24 bases between. Looked up from germline, CDR1 is PRHDT and CDR2 is FYEKMQ (reference sequence). CDR3 length: 16 residues. The chain's CDR3 is CASTMTHREVRPEAFF. CDR3 sequence (DNA): TGTGCCAGCACCATGACACACAGGGAGGTTCGTCCTGAAGCTTTCTTT.

The chain has TRBV7-2 and TRBJ2-7, with 9 bases fitting TRBD1. V lost 5 bases and J lost 2; bases outside the gene matches: 7. This CDR3 is built from 15 residues. The V gene's germline CDR1 is SGHTA and CDR2 FQGNSA. CDR3 loop: CASSPTTGGTYEQYF. CDR3 bases: TGTGCCAGCAGCCCCACGACAGGGGGTACCTACGAGCAGTACTTC.

V and J are TRBV2 and TRBJ2-1; 9 bases are shared with TRBD1. Germline assignment: CDR1 SNHLY and CDR2 FYNNEI. Trimming cost V 2 bases and J 8 bases; bases outside gene matches: 13. The CDR3 has 17 amino acids. CDR3 nucleotides: TGTGCCAGCAGTGAACCGCCAGGGAGGACAGGGGACGATGAGCAGTTCTTC. Encoded protein: CASSEPPGRTGDDEQFF.

V and J are TRBV19 and TRBJ2-6, with D tentatively TRBD1 (5 bases). CDR1 is LNHDA and CDR2 is SQIVND in the germline V gene (reference sequence). V was cut by 6 bases and J by 1 base, with 13 bases left in between. The CDR3 is 16 residues long. This CDR3 is CASRRDSPSGANVLTF. CDR3 in DNA: TGTGCCAGTAGGAGAGACAGTCCTTCTGGGGCCAACGTCCTGACTTTC.

This clonotype came up many times. The CDR3 DNA sequence: TGTGCCAGTCTGTCAGTCGAGCAGCATTTT. Encoded protein: CASLSVEQHF. The chain combines TRBV6-1 with TRBJ1-5; D not certain. CDR1 and CDR2 from the germline V gene are MNHNS and SASEGT. Trimming took off 9 bases at V and 13 bases at J, with 13 bases between the two ends. This CDR3 contains 10 residues.

This clonotype was picked up many times. This chain uses TRBV24-1 with TRBJ1-1; D call uncertain. Trimming left V 4 bases short and J 6 bases short, with 11 bases between. The length of the CDR3 is 13 residues. Germline V gives CDR1 KGHDR, CDR2 SFDVKD. The CDR3 region has the DNA TGTGCCACCAGTGACAATGTAGGATCTGAAGCTTTCTTT. Protein: CATSDNVGSEAFF.

The sample holds a few counts of this clonotype. The rearrangement links TRBV12-3 or TRBV12-4 to TRBJ2-7; D ambiguous. The CDR3 sequence is 13 residues long. V was trimmed by 3 bases and J by 3 bases, leaving 9 bases between them. Written as DNA, the CDR3 is TGTGCCAGCAGTTTGACGTATTTCTACGAGCAGTACTTC. Translation gives CASSLTYFYEQYF.

This sequence joins TRBV7-2 and TRBJ1-4, with TRBD1 matching over 9 bases. CDR1 and CDR2 from the germline V gene are SGHTA and FQGNSA. The CDR3 runs to 15 residues. The V gene end was trimmed by 5 bases and the J gene end by 6 bases; junction bases not matched to a gene: 7. CDR3 sequence (DNA): TGTGCCAGCAGCACACAGGGGGCGCGGGATGAAAAACTGTTTTTT. It specifies CASSTQGARDEKLFF.

This clonotype came up many times. The rearrangement uses TRBV2 and TRBJ2-7; tentatively, D is TRBD2 (6 bases). V shed 10 bases and J shed 6 bases, with 19 bases lying between them. The germline CDR1 and CDR2 sequences are SNHLY and FYNNEI. This CDR3 has 13 residues. DNA of the CDR3: TGTGCCACCTCGGGGGTAGGAGAGGTCGAGCAGTACTTC. As protein: CATSGVGEVEQYF. The full variable domain, with the rest looked up from reference TRBV2 and TRBJ2-7, is EPEVTQTPSHQVTQMGQEVILRCVPISNHLYFYWYRQILGQKVEFLVSFYNNEISEKSEIFDDQFSVERPDGSNFTLKIRSTKLEDSAMYFCATSGVGEVEQYFGPGTRLTVT.

This clonotype was observed a few times. The J gene is TRBJ2-2, the V gene TRBV4-3; D not certain. This CDR3 is built from 14 residues. CDR1 and CDR2 (germline): LGHNA, YSLEER. V lost 4 bases and J 1 base, leaving 7 bases between the germline ends. The CDR3 DNA is TGCGCCAGCAGCCTCGAACAGAACACCGGGGAGCTGTTTTTT. Protein product: CASSLEQNTGELFF.

The chain has TRBV7-9 and TRBJ1-6; no definite D call. The CDR3 has 15 amino acids. The germline CDR1 and CDR2 sequences are SEHNR and FQNEAQ (reference sequence). V lost 2 bases and J lost 7, with 12 bases in between. CDR3 coding DNA: TGTGCCAGCAGCTTAACCCCTTGGGCAAATTCACCCCTCCACTTT. It yields the protein CASSLTPWANSPLHF.

The genes are TRBV6-1 and TRBJ1-5, with TRBD1 as a possible D gene (5 bases). The CDR3 extends over 14 amino acids. The V end lost 8 bases, the J end lost 7 bases, and 18 bases lay between the germline ends. The germline gives CDR1 MNHNS, CDR2 SASEGT. The DNA of the CDR3 is TGTGCCAGCTTCAGTTTCAGGGTAGGGCAGCCCCAGCATTTT. Protein: CASFSFRVGQPQHF.

Many counts were recorded for this clonotype. The chain has TRBV7-6 and TRBJ1-2; TRBD1 is a possible D gene (6 bases). The germline V gene has CDR1 SGHVS and CDR2 FNYEAQ. The CDR3 spans 13 residues. V lost 3 bases, J lost 8 bases, and 13 bases lay in between. CDR3 loop: CASSFSGVGGYTF. The CDR3 bases are TGTGCCAGCAGCTTTTCAGGGGTCGGGGGCTACACCTTC.

This clonotype has only a few counts. This sequence joins TRBV19 and TRBJ1-1; D uncertain. This CDR3 region has 16 residues. CDR1 is LNHDA, CDR2 SQIVND, per germline (reference sequence). V lost 5 bases, J lost 1 base, and 17 bases lay in between. The CDR3 is CASSPGSGRENTEAFF. CDR3 coding DNA: TGTGCCAGTAGTCCTGGATCGGGGAGGGAGAACACTGAAGCTTTCTTT.

CDR3 amino acids: CASSQGEGGRDTQYF. The DNA of the CDR3 is TGTGCCAGCAGCCAAGGGGAAGGGGGCAGAGATACGCAGTATTTT. This sequence joins TRBV14 and TRBJ2-3; 7 bases fit TRBD1. With 1 base clipped from V and 5 bases from J, the junction kept 6 bases outside the gene matches. In germline, CDR1 is SGHDN, CDR2 FVKESK. CDR3 length: 15 residues.

This clonotype was observed many times. The chain employs TRBV7-2 and TRBJ2-5; 10 bases agree with TRBD2. This CDR3 spans 16 amino acids. Losses at the gene ends were 0 bases for V and 0 bases for J; bases not matched to a gene: 1. The germline V gene has CDR1 SGHTA and CDR2 FQGNSA. The CDR3 protein is CASSLALAGDQETQYF. CDR3 DNA: TGTGCCAGCAGCTTAGCGCTAGCGGGGGACCAAGAGACCCAGTACTTC.

The chain combines TRBV19 with TRBJ1-1; D remains unclear. With 5 bases removed from V and 0 bases from J, the gap between germline ends came to 16 bases. CDR1 and CDR2 from the germline V gene are LNHDA and SQIVND (reference sequence). This CDR3 has 16 residues. The DNA for the CDR3 is TGTGCCAGTAGTCCCGGTCGAGTTGGGATGAACACTGAAGCTTTCTTT. It codes for CASSPGRVGMNTEAFF.

V gene TRBV6-1 combines with J gene TRBJ2-7; D is possibly TRBD1 or TRBD2 (7 bases each). This CDR3 region has 12 residues. Germline V gene data show CDR1 as MNHNS and CDR2 as SASEGT. With 7 bases removed from V and 10 bases from J, the gap between germline ends came to 17 bases. CDR3 sequence: CASTPGEGAQYF. DNA of the CDR3: TGTGCCAGCACCCCCGGGGAGGGGGCACAGTACTTC.

This clonotype has just a few counts. This chain uses TRBV5-4 with TRBJ2-7, with D perhaps matching TRBD2 (5 bases). Per the germline V gene, CDR1 is SGHNT and CDR2 is YYREEE (reference sequence). V dropped 4 bases and J dropped 4 bases, with 18 bases sitting between them. The CDR3 loop spans 15 amino acids. CDR3 DNA sequence: TGTGCCAGCAGCCAAGATCATATTAGCGTATACGAGCAGTACTTC. This encodes CASSQDHISVYEQYF.

As regards this clonotype: Given a much more abundant clone one base away, this may be a read error. The rearrangement joins TRBV15 to TRBJ1-5; D may be TRBD1 (6 bases). Germline loops: CDR1 LNHNV, CDR2 YYDKDF (reference sequence). The CDR3 has 13 amino acids. Trimming took 6 bases from V and 6 from J, leaving 12 bases between them. The CDR3 spells CATRGGTRQPQHF. For the CDR3, the DNA is TGTGCCACCAGAGGGGGAACCCGTCAGCCCCAGCATTTT.

The sample holds many counts of this clonotype. This rearrangement joins TRBV25-1 to TRBJ1-5; D call uncertain. The V gene's germline CDR1 is MGHDK and CDR2 SYGVNS. The CDR3 covers 14 residues. Trimming left V 3 bases short and J 6 bases short, with 12 bases between. The CDR3 here is CASSDSGFGQPQHF. The CDR3 coding sequence is TGTGCCAGCAGTGATTCCGGGTTCGGTCAGCCCCAGCATTTT.

This chain joins TRBV5-1 and TRBJ1-5, with D possibly being TRBD1 (6 bases). The CDR3 has 14 amino acids. V was shortened by 1 base and J by 6 bases, with 11 bases between the two germline ends. The germline CDR1 and CDR2 sequences are SGHRS and YFSETQ. Here the CDR3 DNA reads TGCGCCAGCAGCTTGATGGGGGGCAGTCAGCCCCAGCATTTT. Translating gives CASSLMGGSQPQHF.

The table lists this clonotype with a few counts. This chain links TRBV10-3 with TRBJ2-3; the match to TRBD2 covers 8 bases. The V and J ends lost 6 bases and 5 bases, in that order; junction bases with no gene match: 7. CDR3 size: 14 residues. Germline CDR1 reads ENHRY; CDR2 reads SYGVKD. The CDR3 DNA follows: TGTGCCATCAGCGGGAGGGGTGAGGAAGATACGCAGTATTTT. Translating it yields CAISGRGEEDTQYF.